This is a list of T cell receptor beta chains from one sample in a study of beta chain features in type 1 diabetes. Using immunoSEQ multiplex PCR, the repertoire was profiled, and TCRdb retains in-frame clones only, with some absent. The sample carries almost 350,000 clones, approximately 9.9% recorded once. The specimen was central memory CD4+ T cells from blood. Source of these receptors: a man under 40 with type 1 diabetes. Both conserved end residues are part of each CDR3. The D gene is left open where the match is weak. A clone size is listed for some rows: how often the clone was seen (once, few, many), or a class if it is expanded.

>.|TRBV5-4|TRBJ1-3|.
CASSLMAGSGNTIYF
TGTGCCAGCAGCTTGATGGCAGGGAGTGGAAACACCATATATTTT
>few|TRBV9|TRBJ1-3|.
CASSVASGQGFSGNTIYF
TGTGCCAGCAGCGTAGCTTCAGGACAAGGATTCTCCGGAAACACCATATATTTT
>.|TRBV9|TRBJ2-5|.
CASSVAGGVQETQYF
TGTGCCAGCAGCGTAGCAGGGGGGGTCCAAGAGACCCAGTACTTC
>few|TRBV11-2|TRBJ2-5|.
CASSSGAQDQETQYF
TGTGCCAGCAGCTCAGGGGCGCAGGACCAAGAGACCCAGTACTTC
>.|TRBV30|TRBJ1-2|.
CAWSVTRVGYGYTF
TGTGCCTGGAGTGTAACCAGAGTCGGATATGGCTACACCTTC
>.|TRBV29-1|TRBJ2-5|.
CSVASFPVQETQYF
TGCAGCGTTGCTAGTTTTCCTGTTCAAGAGACCCAGTACTTC
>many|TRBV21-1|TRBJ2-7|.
CASSPSGQTTEQYF
TGTGCCAGCAGCCCTTCGGGACAGACCACCGAGCAGTACTTC
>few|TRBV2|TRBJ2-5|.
CASSGPVGETQYF
TGTGCCAGCAGTGGTCCAGTCGGGGAGACCCAGTACTTC
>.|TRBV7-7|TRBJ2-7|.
CASSFSSESSYEQYF
TGTGCCAGCAGCTTTTCTAGCGAGAGCTCCTACGAGCAGTACTTC
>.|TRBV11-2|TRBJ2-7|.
CASSLETGPLEQYF
TGTGCCAGCAGCTTAGAGACGGGGCCGTTGGAGCAGTACTTC
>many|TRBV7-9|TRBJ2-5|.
CASSPGRIAPYF
TGTGCCAGCAGCCCCGGCCGGATAGCGCCGTACTTC
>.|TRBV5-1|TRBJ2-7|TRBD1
CASSRTGEGEQYF
TGCGCCAGCAGCCGGACAGGGGAGGGCGAGCAGTACTTC
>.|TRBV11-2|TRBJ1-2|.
CASSVHGHGYTF
TGTGCCAGCAGCGTTCATGGTCACGGCTACACCTTC
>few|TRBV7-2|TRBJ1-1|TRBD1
CASSWDRGESEAFF
TGTGCCAGCAGCTGGGACAGGGGAGAGAGTGAAGCTTTCTTT
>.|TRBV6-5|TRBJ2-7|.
CASSYGQGGDEQYF
TGTGCCAGCAGTTACGGGCAGGGGGGCGACGAGCAGTACTTC
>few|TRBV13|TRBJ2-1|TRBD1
CASSLLQGGSEQFF
TGTGCCAGCAGCTTATTACAGGGGGGTAGTGAGCAGTTCTTC
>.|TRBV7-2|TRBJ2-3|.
CASSTRGPGLSTDTQYF
TGTGCCAGCAGCACCCGGGGTCCAGGGCTTAGCACAGATACGCAGTATTTT
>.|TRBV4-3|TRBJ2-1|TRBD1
CASSQGIGTGYNEQFF
TGCGCCAGCAGCCAAGGGATCGGGACAGGGTACAATGAGCAGTTCTTC
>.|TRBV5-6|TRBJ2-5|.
CASSLFDRDQETQYF
TGTGCCAGCAGCTTGTTTGACCGCGACCAAGAGACCCAGTACTTC
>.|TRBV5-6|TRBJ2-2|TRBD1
CASEYSGQGAQTGELFF
TGTGCCAGCGAGTATTCGGGACAGGGGGCCCAAACCGGGGAGCTGTTTTTT
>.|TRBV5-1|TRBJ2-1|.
CASSFDSYNEQFF
TGCGCCAGCAGCTTTGATAGCTACAATGAGCAGTTCTTC
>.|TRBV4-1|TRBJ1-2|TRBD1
CASSHDRGRSYGYTF
TGCGCCAGCAGCCATGACAGGGGGCGAAGCTATGGCTACACCTTC
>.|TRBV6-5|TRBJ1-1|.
CASSWTGTVNTEAFF
TGTGCCAGCAGTTGGACCGGGACGGTGAACACTGAAGCTTTCTTT
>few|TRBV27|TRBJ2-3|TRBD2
CASSYLAGGHTDTQYF
TGTGCCAGCAGTTACCTAGCGGGGGGCCACACAGATACGCAGTATTTT
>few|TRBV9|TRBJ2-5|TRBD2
CASSVGPAGGRETQYF
TGTGCCAGCAGCGTAGGACCAGCGGGGGGGCGAGAGACCCAGTACTTC
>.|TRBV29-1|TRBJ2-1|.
CSVGGYNEQFF
TGCAGCGTTGGGGGGTACAATGAGCAGTTCTTC
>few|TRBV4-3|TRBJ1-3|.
CASSQEHATGGGNTIYF
TGCGCCAGCAGCCAAGAGCATGCGACAGGCGGGGGAAACACCATATATTTT
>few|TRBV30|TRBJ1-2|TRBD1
CAWSRLGTGGGYTF
TGTGCCTGGAGCAGACTCGGGACAGGTGGTGGCTACACCTTC
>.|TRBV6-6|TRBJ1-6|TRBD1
CASSSFRTGNNSPLHF
TGTGCCAGCAGTAGTTTTAGGACAGGAAATAATTCACCCCTCCACTTT
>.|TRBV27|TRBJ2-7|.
CASSWGGGILTEQYF
TGTGCCAGCAGTTGGGGAGGGGGGATCCTTACCGAGCAGTACTTC
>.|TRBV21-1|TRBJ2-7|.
CASSKPGLVPYEQYF
TGTGCCAGCAGCAAACCGGGACTAGTTCCTTACGAGCAGTACTTC
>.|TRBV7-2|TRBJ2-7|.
CASSPPWGEQYF
TGTGCCAGCAGCCCACCCTGGGGAGAGCAGTACTTC
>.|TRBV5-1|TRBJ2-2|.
CASSSRDSTGELFF
TGCGCCAGCAGCTCCAGGGATTCCACCGGGGAGCTGTTTTTT
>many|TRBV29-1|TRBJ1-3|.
CSVEVNTSGNTIYF
TGCAGCGTTGAAGTTAATACCTCTGGAAACACCATATATTTT
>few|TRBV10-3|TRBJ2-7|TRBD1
CAIFKGPGQGYAYEQYF
TGTGCCATCTTTAAGGGCCCGGGACAGGGGTACGCCTACGAGCAGTACTTC
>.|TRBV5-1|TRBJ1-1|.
CASSAAIRNLEAFF
TGCGCCAGCAGCGCCGCCATTCGGAATCTTGAAGCTTTCTTT
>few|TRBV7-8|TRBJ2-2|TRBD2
CASSHRDAGGNTGELFF
TGTGCCAGCAGCCATAGGGACGCGGGGGGTAACACCGGGGAGCTGTTTTTT
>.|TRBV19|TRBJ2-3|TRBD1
CASSMDRGRRKAPDTQYF
TGTGCCAGTAGTATGGACAGGGGGCGCAGGAAGGCCCCAGATACGCAGTATTTT
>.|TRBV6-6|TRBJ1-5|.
CASSYSVPSNQPQHF
TGTGCCAGCAGTTACTCGGTACCGAGCAATCAGCCCCAGCATTTT
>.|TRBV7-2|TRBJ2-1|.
CASSPERALNEQFF
TGTGCCAGCAGCCCCGAGCGTGCGCTCAATGAGCAGTTCTTC
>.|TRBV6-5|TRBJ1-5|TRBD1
CASSFSQQGLNQPQHF
TGTGCCAGCAGTTTTTCCCAACAGGGGCTCAATCAGCCCCAGCATTTT
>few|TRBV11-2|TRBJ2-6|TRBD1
CASRPGQGFSPSGANVLTF
TGTGCCAGCAGGCCGGGACAGGGATTCTCCCCCTCTGGGGCCAACGTCCTGACTTTC
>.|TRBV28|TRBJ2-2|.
CASSSRTGELFF
TGTGCCAGCAGTTCTAGGACCGGGGAGCTGTTTTTT
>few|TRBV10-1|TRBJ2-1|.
CASSESPAKYNEQFF
TGCGCCAGCAGTGAGAGTCCAGCGAAATACAATGAGCAGTTCTTC
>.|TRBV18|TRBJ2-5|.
CASSPPSQYRKETQYF
TGTGCCAGCTCACCCCCGTCGCAATATCGAAAGGAGACCCAGTACTTC